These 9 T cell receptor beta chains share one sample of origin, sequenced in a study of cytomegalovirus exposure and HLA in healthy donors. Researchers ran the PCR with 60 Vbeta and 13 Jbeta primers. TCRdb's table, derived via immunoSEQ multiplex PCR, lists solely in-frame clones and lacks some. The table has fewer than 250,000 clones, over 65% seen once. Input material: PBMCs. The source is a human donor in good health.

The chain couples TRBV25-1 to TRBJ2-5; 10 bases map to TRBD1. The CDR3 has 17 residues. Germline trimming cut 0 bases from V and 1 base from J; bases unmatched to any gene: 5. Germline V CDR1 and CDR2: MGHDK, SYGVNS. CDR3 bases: TGTGCCAGCAGTGAATATTGGACAGGGGGGGTCCAAGAGACCCAGTACTTC. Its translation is CASSEYWTGGVQETQYF. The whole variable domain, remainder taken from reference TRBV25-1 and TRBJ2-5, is EADIYQTPRYLVIGTGKKITLECSQTMGHDKMYWYQQDPGMELHLIHYSYGVNSTEKGDLSSESTVSRIRTEHFPLTLESARPSHTSQYLCASSEYWTGGVQETQYFGPGTRLLVL.

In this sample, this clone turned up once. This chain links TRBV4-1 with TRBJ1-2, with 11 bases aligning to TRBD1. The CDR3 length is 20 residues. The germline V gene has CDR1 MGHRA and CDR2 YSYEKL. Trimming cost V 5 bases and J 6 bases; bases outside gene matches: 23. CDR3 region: CASSSPQGPRTGGAQNGYTF. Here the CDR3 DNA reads TGCGCCAGCAGCTCACCGCAAGGGCCCCGGACAGGGGGCGCCCAAAATGGCTACACCTTC.

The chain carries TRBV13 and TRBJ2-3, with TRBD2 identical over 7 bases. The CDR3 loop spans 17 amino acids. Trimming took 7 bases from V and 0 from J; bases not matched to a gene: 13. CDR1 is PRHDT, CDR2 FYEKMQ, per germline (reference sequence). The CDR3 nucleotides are TGTGCCAGCACCCTTGGGGGATACGGGGGGAGCACAGATACGCAGTATTTT. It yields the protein CASTLGGYGGSTDTQYF.

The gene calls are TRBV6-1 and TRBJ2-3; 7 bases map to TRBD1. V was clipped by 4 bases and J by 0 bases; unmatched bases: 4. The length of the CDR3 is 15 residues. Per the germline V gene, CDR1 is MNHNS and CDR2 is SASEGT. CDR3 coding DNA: TGTGCCAGCAGTGTTCGGGACAGAAGCACAGATACGCAGTATTTT. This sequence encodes CASSVRDRSTDTQYF.

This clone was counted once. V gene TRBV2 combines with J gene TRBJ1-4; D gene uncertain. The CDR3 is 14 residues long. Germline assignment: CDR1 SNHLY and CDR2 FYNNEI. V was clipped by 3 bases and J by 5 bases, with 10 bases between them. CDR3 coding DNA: TGTGCCAGCAGTGATGGCGACTGGAATGAAAAACTGTTTTTT. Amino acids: CASSDGDWNEKLFF. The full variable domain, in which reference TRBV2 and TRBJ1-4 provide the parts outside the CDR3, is EPEVTQTPSHQVTQMGQEVILRCVPISNHLYFYWYRQILGQKVEFLVSFYNNEISEKSEIFDDQFSVERPDGSNFTLKIRSTKLEDSAMYFCASSDGDWNEKLFFGSGTQLSVL.

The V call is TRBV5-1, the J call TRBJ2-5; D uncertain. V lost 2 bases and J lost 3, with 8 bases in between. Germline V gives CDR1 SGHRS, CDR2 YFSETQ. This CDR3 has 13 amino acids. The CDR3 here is CASSFVQEETQYF. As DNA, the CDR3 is TGCGCCAGCAGCTTTGTTCAGGAAGAGACCCAGTACTTC.

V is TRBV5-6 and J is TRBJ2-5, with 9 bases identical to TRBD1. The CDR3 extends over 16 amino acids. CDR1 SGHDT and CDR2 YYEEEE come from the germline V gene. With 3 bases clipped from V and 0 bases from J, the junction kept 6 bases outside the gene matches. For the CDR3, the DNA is TGTGCCAGCAGCTACGGGACAGGGCGATACCAAGAGACCCAGTACTTC. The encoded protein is CASSYGTGRYQETQYF.

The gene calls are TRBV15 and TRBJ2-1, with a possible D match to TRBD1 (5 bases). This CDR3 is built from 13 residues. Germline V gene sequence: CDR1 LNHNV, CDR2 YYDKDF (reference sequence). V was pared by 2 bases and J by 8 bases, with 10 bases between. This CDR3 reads CATSRSTGDEQFF. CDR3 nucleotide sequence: TGTGCCACCAGCAGAAGTACAGGCGATGAGCAGTTCTTC.

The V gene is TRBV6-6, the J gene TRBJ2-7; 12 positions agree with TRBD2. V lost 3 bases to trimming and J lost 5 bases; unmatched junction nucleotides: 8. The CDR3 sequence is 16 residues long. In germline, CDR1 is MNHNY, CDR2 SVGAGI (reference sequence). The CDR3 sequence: CASSYRASGRAHEQYF. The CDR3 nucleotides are TGTGCCAGCAGTTATCGGGCTAGCGGGAGGGCCCACGAGCAGTACTTC.